One T cell receptor (beta chain) is described in this entry. This entry comes from a study of blood T cell repertoires in COVID-19. Germline loops: CDR1 MNHNS, CDR2 SASEGT. The V end was cut by 5 bases, the J end by 6 bases, with 17 bases between. This CDR3 is 15 amino acids long. The table came from immunoSEQ multiplex PCR; TCRdb's copy has only in-frame clones and leaves some out. The sample holds around 77,000 clones, 65% to 90% seen once. The sample was peripheral blood. This clonotype originated in a man in his 70s with active or convalescent COVID-19. V and J are TRBV6-1 and TRBJ2-1; D might be TRBD1 (5 bases). This CDR3 is CASSSPTGSRNEQFF. The CDR3 DNA is TGTGCCAGCAGTTCTCCAACAGGCTCTCGCAATGAGCAGTTCTTC.